Listed below are T cell receptor beta chains from one sample, sequenced in a study of blood T cell repertoires in COVID-19. Produced via immunoSEQ multiplex PCR; TCRdb's table is partial and in-frame only. The sample lists tens of thousands of clones, 70% to 90% occurring once. Sequencing was performed on peripheral blood. These TCRs come from a man in his sixties with acute or convalescent COVID-19. Both conserved end residues are part of each CDR3. Fields, in order: clone size, D gene, V gene, J gene, CDR3 length, CDR3 DNA, CDR3 protein. The D gene is left open where the match is weak. Clone size is not always given. Where it is, it says once, few, many or a class for expanded clones.

NA,NA,TRBV7-8,TRBJ1-1,14,TGTGCCAGCAGCTTAGATTCGGGAAACACTGAAGCTTTCTTT,CASSLDSGNTEAFF
NA,TRBD2,TRBV14,TRBJ2-5,16,TGTGCCAGCAGCCAAGATAGAGGACTAGTGAGAGAGACCCAGTACTTC,CASSQDRGLVRETQYF
NA,TRBD2,TRBV11-2,TRBJ2-5,17,TGTGCCAGCAGCAAAGGCGGTAGCGGGGGAAAAAGGGAGACCCAGTACTTC,CASSKGGSGGKRETQYF
NA,TRBD2,TRBV27,TRBJ2-7,16,TGTGCCAGCAGTTCGCGCGGGACTAGCGGGACCTACGAGCAGTACTTC,CASSSRGTSGTYEQYF
NA,TRBD1,TRBV30,TRBJ2-1,14,TGTGCCTGGACTGTAGGGACAGGGATCTTGTGGCAGTTCTTC,CAWTVGTGILWQFF
NA,NA,TRBV11-3,TRBJ2-1,13,TGTGCCAGCAGCTTAAACTCTGCCAATGAGCAGTTCTTC,CASSLNSANEQFF
NA,TRBD1,TRBV20-1,TRBJ1-2,13,TGCAGTGCTAGTGACAGGGGCAACTATGGCTACACCTTC,CSASDRGNYGYTF
NA,NA,TRBV6-2/TRBV6-3,TRBJ2-5,13,TGTGCCAGCAGTTACAACAGGGTGGGGACCCAGTACTTC,CASSYNRVGTQYF
once,TRBD2,TRBV4-3,TRBJ2-1,16,TGCGCCAGCAGCCAAGGAGCGGGGGGAACATACAATGAGCAGTTCTTC,CASSQGAGGTYNEQFF
NA,NA,TRBV7-2,TRBJ2-7,13,TGTGCCAGCAGCCGAGGGGGGGTCTACGAGCAGTACTTC,CASSRGGVYEQYF
NA,TRBD1,TRBV9,TRBJ1-2,13,TGTGCCAGCAGCGGTGACAGGGGTGGAGGCTACACCTTC,CASSGDRGGGYTF
NA,NA,TRBV20-1,TRBJ2-3,13,TGCAGTGCTAGTCTTACGGGGACAGATACGCAGTATTTT,CSASLTGTDTQYF
NA,NA,TRBV13,TRBJ1-5,12,TGTGCCAGCAGCTGCGTTCTGGAGCCCCAGCATTTT,CASSCVLEPQHF
NA,TRBD1,TRBV6-5,TRBJ1-2,15,TGTGCCAGCAGCTATAGAACACAGGGGGGGAATGGCTACACCTTC,CASSYRTQGGNGYTF
once,NA,TRBV4-2,TRBJ2-2,13,TGTGCCAGCAGCCAAGTAAGCGCCGGGGAGCTGTTTTTT,CASSQVSAGELFF
NA,TRBD1,TRBV11-1,TRBJ2-7,12,TGTGCCAGCAGCTCGGGACAGGGGGAGCAGTACTTC,CASSSGQGEQYF
NA,NA,TRBV6-4,TRBJ1-5,15,TGTGCCAGCATTATCGACAGTCATTTCAATCAGCCCCAGCATTTT,CASIIDSHFNQPQHF
NA,TRBD1,TRBV16,TRBJ1-5,15,TGTGCCAGCAGCCAGACAGGGTTACAAGGTCAGCCCCAGCATTTT,CASSQTGLQGQPQHF